These 20 T cell receptor beta chains originate from one sample sequenced in a study of radiotherapy plus CTLA-4 blockade in lung cancer. This table comes from immunoSEQ multiplex PCR, and its TCRdb copy is limited to in-frame clones, with some not included. Here the sample spans about 13,000 clones, around 87% being singletons. The specimen was peripheral blood, collected from a patient treated with radiotherapy plus ipilimumab. The receptors here all came from a human donor with non-small cell lung cancer that progressed on radiotherapy plus ipilimumab. Some clones in this sample may be carry-over from other donors' samples.

The J gene is TRBJ2-2, the V gene TRBV10-2; TRBD1 matches 9 bases. The germline V gene has CDR1 WSHSY and CDR2 SAAADI. The J segment lost 6 bases and the V segment lost 10 bases, leaving 9 bases of the junction unmatched. The CDR3 is 14 amino acids. CDR3 sequence (DNA): TGCGCCACTCCGGGACAGGGTCTCTCCGGGGAGCTGTTTTTT. It specifies CATPGQGLSGELFF.

This clone appeared once. The V and J genes are TRBV20-1 and TRBJ2-7; tentatively, D is TRBD1 (5 bases). The germline CDR1 and CDR2 sequences are DFQATT and SNEGSKA (reference sequence). With 2 bases removed from V and 8 bases from J, the gap between germline ends came to 10 bases. The CDR3 extends over 11 amino acids. The DNA of the CDR3 is TGCAGTGCTAGAAAGACAGCTCAGCAGTACTTC. Translation: CSARKTAQQYF.

The chain is built from TRBV18 and TRBJ2-2; 10 positions agree with TRBD2. CDR3 length: 17 residues. J lost 0 bases, V lost 6 bases, and 7 bases had no gene match. Germline loops: CDR1 KGHSH, CDR2 LQKENI. CDR3: CASSTLAGAANTGELFF. CDR3 bases: TGTGCCAGCTCGACTCTAGCGGGAGCGGCGAACACCGGGGAGCTGTTTTTT.

This chain links TRBV11-1 with TRBJ2-1; 10 positions agree with TRBD1. V dropped 5 bases and J dropped 7; count of bases not matched to a gene: 11. Germline lookup yields CDR1 SGHAT and CDR2 FQDESV (reference sequence). There are 16 residues in the CDR3. The CDR3 loop reads CASSPRGDRGRNEQFF. The CDR3 nucleotides read TGTGCCAGCAGCCCTAGAGGGGACAGGGGCCGGAATGAGCAGTTCTTC.

This chain joins TRBV5-4 and TRBJ2-7, with D maybe TRBD1 (6 bases). This CDR3 has 14 residues. V was cut by 0 bases and J by 4 bases, with 11 bases left in between. Germline V CDR1 and CDR2: SGHNT, YYREEE (reference sequence). The CDR3 loop is CASSLGATGYEQYF. CDR3 nucleotide sequence: TGTGCCAGCAGCTTGGGCGCGACAGGATACGAGCAGTACTTC.

V usage is TRBV7-2 and J usage is TRBJ1-2; 10 bases align to TRBD1. Germline-derived CDR1 and CDR2 are SGHTA and FQGNSA. The V and J ends lost 2 bases and 4 bases, in that order; junction bases with no gene match: 4. The CDR3 length is 15 residues. CDR3 region: CASSLFGTGVYGYTF. For the CDR3, the DNA is TGTGCCAGCAGCTTATTCGGGACAGGGGTCTATGGCTACACCTTC. The whole variable domain, filled in from reference TRBV7-2 and TRBJ1-2, reads GAGVSQSPSNKVTEKGKDVELRCDPISGHTALYWYRQSLGQGLEFLIYFQGNSAPDKSGLPSDRFSAERTGGSVSTLTIQRTQQEDSAVYLCASSLFGTGVYGYTFGSGTRLTVV.

This clone was detected once. This chain joins TRBV7-2 and TRBJ1-6, with D maybe TRBD1 (5 bases). The CDR3 contains 14 residues. The germline V and J ends were trimmed by 5 bases and 10 bases, with 15 bases remaining between them. Germline V gives CDR1 SGHTA, CDR2 FQGNSA. This CDR3 reads CASSRRAGESPLHF. In nucleotides, the CDR3 is TGTGCCAGCAGCCGCCGGGCGGGGGAATCACCCCTCCACTTT.

V and J are TRBV25-1 and TRBJ1-1, with TRBD1 as a possible D gene (6 bases). In germline, CDR1 is MGHDK, CDR2 SYGVNS. The CDR3 length is 14 residues. V lost 5 bases to trimming and J lost 3 bases, with 13 bases between them. Written as DNA, the CDR3 is TGTGCCAGCAGTTCAAATCGACAGGACACTGAAGCTTTCTTT. Translating it yields CASSSNRQDTEAFF.

V and J are TRBV5-1 and TRBJ1-4; D gene unclear. Per germline, CDR1 SGHRS and CDR2 YFSETQ. V lost 0 bases and J 4 bases, leaving 7 bases between the germline ends. This CDR3 has 14 amino acids. CDR3 protein: CASSLDPLNEKLFF. The CDR3 DNA reads as TGCGCCAGCAGCTTGGACCCACTTAATGAAAAACTGTTTTTT.

The chain employs TRBV6-1 and TRBJ1-2; D uncertain. V lost 4 bases and J 4 bases, leaving 16 bases between the germline ends. Germline lookup yields CDR1 MNHNS and CDR2 SASEGT. This CDR3 has 15 amino acids. CDR3 coding DNA: TGTGCCAGCAGTGGCTCTGAGGTGAGGATCTATGGCTACACCTTC. Translation: CASSGSEVRIYGYTF.

The chain links TRBV5-1 to TRBJ2-1; TRBD2 matches 9 bases. Per the germline V gene, CDR1 is SGHRS and CDR2 is YFSETQ. This CDR3 is built from 17 residues. The V segment lost 4 bases and the J segment 7 bases; nucleotides outside the gene matches: 15. CDR3 coding DNA: TGCGCCAGCAGCGATAGTTGGAGCGGGGGGAACTTAAATGAGCAGTTCTTC. Amino acid sequence: CASSDSWSGGNLNEQFF.

The rearrangement links TRBV10-1 to TRBJ1-6; D gene unclear. The V and J ends lost 4 bases and 9 bases respectively, with 10 bases between them. Germline values: CDR1 WNHNN, CDR2 SYGVQD (reference sequence). This CDR3 contains 13 residues. This CDR3 reads CASSVSSGSPLHF. The CDR3 bases are TGCGCCAGCAGTGTGTCCTCGGGTTCACCCCTCCACTTT.

This rearrangement joins TRBV5-8 to TRBJ2-1, with D perhaps TRBD2 (5 bases). Germline CDR1 SGHTS, CDR2 YDEGEE. The CDR3 is 16 amino acids. With 4 bases removed from V and 6 bases from J, the gap between germline ends came to 20 bases. The CDR3 loop is CASSPPRTRPTNEQFF. The CDR3 bases are TGTGCCAGCAGCCCGCCCCGGACTCGCCCTACCAATGAGCAGTTCTTC.

The chain employs TRBV11-2 and TRBJ2-2; 10 bases line up with TRBD2. V lost 5 bases and J lost 5; bases outside the gene matches: 5. Germline CDR1 is SGHAT and CDR2 is FQNNGV. CDR3 length: 15 amino acids. Here the CDR3 reads CASSVQAGGTGELFF. The CDR3 DNA reads as TGTGCCAGCAGCGTCCAAGCGGGAGGGACCGGGGAGCTGTTTTTT.

This clone was counted a single time. CDR3 region: CASSEALLAAYEQYF. CDR3 nucleotides: TGTGCCAGCAGTGAAGCGCTTCTGGCAGCCTACGAGCAGTACTTC. The chain recombines TRBV6-1 with TRBJ2-7, with unresolved D. CDR1 is MNHNS and CDR2 is SASEGT in the germline V gene. Trimming took 0 bases from V and 2 from J, leaving 11 bases between them. This CDR3 region has 15 residues.

The J gene is TRBJ2-1, the V gene TRBV7-8, with D perhaps matching TRBD2 (5 bases). The V end lost 4 bases, the J end lost 2 bases, and 15 bases lay between the germline ends. This CDR3 region has 16 residues. Germline V CDR1 and CDR2: SGHVS, FQNEAQ. In nucleotides, the CDR3 is TGTGCCAGCAGCTCCATAGTAGCGAGCACCTACAATGAGCAGTTCTTC. Its protein is CASSSIVASTYNEQFF.

The rearrangement links TRBV28 to TRBJ1-2; weak D call: TRBD1 (6 bases). With 8 bases removed from V and 0 bases from J, the gap between germline ends came to 16 bases. The V gene's germline CDR1 is MDHEN and CDR2 SYDVKM. CDR3 size: 15 residues. CDR3 nucleotide sequence: TGTGCCAGCGGACCCGGGGGGCCTTCTAACTATGGCTACACCTTC. Amino acids: CASGPGGPSNYGYTF.

This clone occurred once. Its ends do not fully match the called genes, so a read error is possible. The chain employs TRBV7-7 and TRBJ2-5; a weak D match, TRBD2 (5 bases). The CDR3 contains 14 residues. Germline lookup yields CDR1 SSHAT and CDR2 FNYEAQ (reference sequence). Here the CDR3 reads CAGSLSGYGETQYF. CDR3 DNA sequence: TGTGCCGGCAGCTTATCGGGGTACGGAGAGACCCAGTACTTC.

The J gene is TRBJ2-3, the V gene TRBV6-1, with 12 bases lining up with TRBD2. V lost 3 bases to trimming and J lost 4 bases; unmatched junction nucleotides: 11. From germline, CDR1 is MNHNS and CDR2 SASEGT. The CDR3 spans 18 residues. As DNA, the CDR3 is TGTGCCAGCAGTGATAAGGTGGCTAGCGGGGGGGCCCCAGATACGCAGTATTTT. It codes for CASSDKVASGGAPDTQYF.

The chain carries TRBV25-1 and TRBJ1-1; D possibly corresponds to TRBD1 (5 bases). Germline V gene sequence: CDR1 MGHDK, CDR2 SYGVNS. The germline V and J ends were trimmed by 6 bases and 3 bases, with 11 bases remaining between them. The CDR3 runs to 13 residues. CDR3 region: CASSQGLHTEAFF. CDR3 bases: TGTGCCAGCAGCCAGGGACTGCACACTGAAGCTTTCTTT.